Listed below are T cell receptor beta chains from one sample, sequenced in a study of CD8 T cells in Susac syndrome. TCRdb analysed the immunoSEQ multiplex PCR reads with MiXCR anew, one entry per CDR3 protein. Of about 180,000 distinct CDR3 sequences listed, more than 90% are singletons. The sequencing sample was made of CD4+ T cells from PBMCs. Receptor source: a human donor with multiple sclerosis. CDR3s include the opening cysteine and the closing phenylalanine or tryptophan. The D gene is left open where the match is weak. Some rows have no size entry. The others give once, few or many, or a class for an expanded clone.

clone_size,v_call,j_call,d_call,cdr3_nt,cdr3_aa
.,TRBV30,TRBJ1-2,.,TGTGCCTGGAGTCCGGACAGCTATGGCTACACCTTC,CAWSPDSYGYTF
once,TRBV30,TRBJ2-6,.,TGTGCCTGGAGTGTGCCTCAAGGATCTGGGGCCAACGTCCTGACTTTC,CAWSVPQGSGANVLTF
.,TRBV6-6,TRBJ2-7,TRBD1,TGTGCCAGCAGTTATGGAGACAGGGCAACCTACGAGCAGTACTTC,CASSYGDRATYEQYF
.,TRBV12-3/TRBV12-4,TRBJ2-4,.,TGTGCCAGCAGTTCCTTAAACATTCAGTACTTC,CASSSLNIQYF
.,TRBV18,TRBJ1-1,.,TGTGCCAGCTCACCACCAGGGAGCCGGACTGAAGCTTTCTTT,CASSPPGSRTEAFF
once,TRBV7-2,TRBJ2-3,TRBD1,TGTGCCACTAGGGTCATGAGGGGGCCGGGAGATACGCAGTATTTT,CATRVMRGPGDTQYF
.,TRBV7-2,TRBJ2-1,TRBD2,TGTGCCAGCAGCTTAGATCGGGGGGTACTCGTAGAGCAGTTCTTC,CASSLDRGVLVEQFF
.,TRBV20-1,TRBJ2-7,.,TGCAGTGCTAGAGCTACGGCAGTGAGCTCCTACGAGCAGTACTTC,CSARATAVSSYEQYF
once,TRBV12-3/TRBV12-4,TRBJ2-1,TRBD2,TGTGCCAGCAGTTTAGGAGCTAGCGGGGTTAATGAGCAGTTCTTC,CASSLGASGVNEQFF
.,TRBV5-1,TRBJ2-7,TRBD1,TGCGCCAGCAGCAGAGGACAGGGGGACAACTACGAGCAGTACTTC,CASSRGQGDNYEQYF
.,TRBV3-1,TRBJ2-7,.,TGTGCCAGCAGCCAATCAGGACTCCACTACGAGCAGTACTTC,CASSQSGLHYEQYF
.,TRBV3-1,TRBJ1-3,.,TGTGCCAGCAGCCCGGGACGAGTTTCTGGAAACACCATATATTTT,CASSPGRVSGNTIYF
.,TRBV7-9,TRBJ2-7,.,TGTGCCAGCAGCCTGACAGCCTACGAGCAGTACTTC,CASSLTAYEQYF
.,TRBV12-3/TRBV12-4,TRBJ2-5,.,TGTGCCAGCAGTCCCAGCCAAACTCCGCTCCAAGAGACCCAGTACTTC,CASSPSQTPLQETQYF
.,TRBV29-1,TRBJ1-1,.,TGCAGCGTTGAAGGGGCTCCGGGATCGAACACTGAAGCTTTCTTT,CSVEGAPGSNTEAFF
once,TRBV12-3/TRBV12-4,TRBJ1-4,TRBD1,TGTGCCATCGGGACAGCTCGGGGAAAACTGTTTTTT,CAIGTARGKLFF
.,TRBV29-1,TRBJ2-3,.,TGCAGCGTAACCGCTTTAAGGGGGGTGAGCACAGATACGCAGTATTTT,CSVTALRGVSTDTQYF
.,TRBV24-1,TRBJ2-1,.,TGTGCCACCAGTGATCCCTCGTCCGGGGCTGACAATGAGCAGTTCTTC,CATSDPSSGADNEQFF
once,TRBV7-9,TRBJ2-1,TRBD1,TGTGCCAGCAGCTCCGGACAGGGGGCAAGGGATGAGCAGTTCTTC,CASSSGQGARDEQFF
.,TRBV7-9,TRBJ1-4,.,TGTGCCAGCAGCTTATTGCTCCCCTTGGGTGAAAAACTGTTTTTT,CASSLLLPLGEKLFF
.,TRBV29-1,TRBJ1-1,.,TGCAGCGTTGTGGCCGTGGACAGAGAAGCTTTCTTT,CSVVAVDREAFF
.,TRBV7-9,TRBJ1-5,.,TGTGCCAGCAGCTTAGGATCCTCGCGGAATCAGCCCCAGCATTTT,CASSLGSSRNQPQHF
.,TRBV5-8,TRBJ1-6,.,TGTGCCAGCAGCCCGGGGCGCACCGGAGGTTCACCCCTCCACTTT,CASSPGRTGGSPLHF